This TCR beta chain came from a study of T cells after yellow fever vaccination (dated by TCRdb to between 2019 and 2020). With regard to the full study: Libraries from fractions with low cell numbers were prepared with the SMART-Seq v4 Ultra Low Input RNA kit. To track T-cell clones before and after primary and booster YFV17D yellow fever vaccination, bulk TCR alpha and beta repertoires were sequenced longitudinally. Two healthy male donors, one aged 18 to 29 and one aged 30 to 40 years, made up the cohort. Blood was drawn at multiple timepoints before and after primary and secondary immunization, with bulk PBMC replicates and cell subsets isolated. Points the paper makes about the study in general: The study included only a couple of donors, which limits how far the findings can be generalized. Compared with the primary T-cell response, the secondary T-cell response was weaker but faster, peaking on day 5 rather than day 15. Most clones expanded after primary vaccination were re-detected after the booster (around 96% of CD4 and more than 70% of CD8), suggesting broad memory maintenance. FACS-sorted repertoires could contain abundant contaminating clonotypes from the bulk population, so computational filtering was required. A small fraction of clonotypes appeared in both the CD4 and CD8 compartments, likely as a result of convergent recombination.

This clonotype was counted only a few times. Its antigen target is currently unknown. Base-call qualities are not available, and no considerably larger clone is one nucleotide away. After removal of 3 bases from V and 3 bases from J, the junction retains 4 bases not matched to a gene. The germline V gene encodes CDR1 MNHEY and CDR2 SVGEGT. Measured from the cysteine to the phenylalanine, the CDR3 is 15 residues long. Only the CDR3 DNA stays, 45 bases, in frame from base 1. The sequencer was an Illumina NovaSeq 6000. TCR cDNA was synthesized by 5'RACE template switching, through which a universal primer site and unique molecular identifiers were introduced. Priming for cDNA synthesis came from both the TCR alpha and TCR beta constant segments. Two PCR steps were used to amplify libraries, with sample barcodes and sequencing adapters being added in the second step. Sequencing of libraries was performed on Illumina HiSeq 2500 (2x100 bp) or NovaSeq (2x150 bp). In the authors' own workflow: MIGEC was used to demultiplex reads and collapse the reads into UMI consensus sequences, and MiXCR was used for V(D)J alignment. Using edgeR on replicate PBMC samples, clonotypes were called vaccine-responding if FDR was below 0.01 and the log2 fold change was above 5 up to day 15. Each bulk clonotype was labeled CD4 or CD8 based on which sequenced repertoire, CD4 or CD8, contained the clonotype at higher abundance. Starting from the raw public reads, TCRdb applied fastp trimming at Q25, assembled clones with MiXCR and retained in-frame beta chains. When rows share a CDR3 protein, they turn into one entry using the most common DNA and genes. In this record, the V and J calls reflect TCRdb's handling and not the investigators' own analysis. A total of approximately 150,000 distinct CDR3 sequences appear in this sample, roughly 8.8% of them only once. Jointly, the top ten make up around 35% of the sample.

The sample's treatment or condition, from its label and the paper: live attenuated yellow fever vaccine strain. PBMCs were isolated from peripheral blood using a standard Ficoll-Paque protocol. Dynabeads CD4 and CD8 positive selection kits were used to isolate the CD4 and CD8 T-cell fractions. TriZol was used to extract RNA from bulk PBMCs, from CD4 and CD8 fractions, and from dextramer-positive and dextramer-negative fractions. In this chain, TRBV6-2 or TRBV6-3 is recombined with TRBJ2-1; TRBD2 fits 8 bases in the junction. The clonotype originates from a man aged 18 to 29 who received the YFV17D yellow fever vaccine. The sequencing used CD8+ T cells sorted from PBMCs, collected 45 days after the yellow fever booster vaccination. The CDR3 region reads CASSYRGGIYNEQFF. The bases are TGTGCCAGCAGTTATCGGGGGGGAATCTACAATGAGCAGTTCTTC.